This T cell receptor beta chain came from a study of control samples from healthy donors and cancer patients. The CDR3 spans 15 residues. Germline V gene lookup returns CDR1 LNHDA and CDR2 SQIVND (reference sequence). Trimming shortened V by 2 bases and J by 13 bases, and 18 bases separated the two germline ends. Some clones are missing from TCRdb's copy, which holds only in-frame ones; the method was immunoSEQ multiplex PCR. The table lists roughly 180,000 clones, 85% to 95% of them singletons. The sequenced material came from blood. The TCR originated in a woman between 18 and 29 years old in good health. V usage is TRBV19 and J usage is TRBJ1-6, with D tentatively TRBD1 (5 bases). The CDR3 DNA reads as TGTGCCAGTAGTATAAGGGCTGACGGGGGTCGGCCCCTCCACTTT. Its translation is CASSIRADGGRPLHF.